This is a list of T cell receptor beta chains from one sample in a study of cytomegalovirus exposure and HLA in healthy donors. TCRdb keeps only in-frame clones here, not all; method: immunoSEQ multiplex PCR. This sample has 50,000 to 70,000 clones, with about 84% found just once. What was sequenced was PBMCs. These receptors were taken from a male donor in good health and CMV-seronegative. Each CDR3 is given with its conserved first and last residue. A D gene is named only where the DNA matches it firmly. Clone size is stated in some rows and not others, as once, few, many or a class when expanded.

TRBV7-9,.,few,TRBJ1-2,CASSLDTANYGYTF,TGTGCCAGCAGCTTAGATACGGCTAACTATGGCTACACCTTC
TRBV19,TRBD1,once,TRBJ2-2,CATGDRPTNTGELFF,TGTGCCACTGGGGACAGGCCCACGAACACCGGGGAGCTGTTTTTT
TRBV19,.,few,TRBJ1-1,CASSTQGEGTEAFF,TGTGCCAGTAGTACACAGGGAGAGGGCACTGAAGCTTTCTTT
TRBV19,TRBD2,few,TRBJ2-3,CASSIRAGVDTQYF,TGTGCCAGTAGTATACGAGCGGGGGTAGATACGCAGTATTTT
TRBV10-2,.,few,TRBJ2-7,CASIPTQGYEQYF,TGCGCCAGCATCCCGACACAGGGCTACGAGCAGTACTTC
TRBV7-8,TRBD1,.,TRBJ1-1,CASRYTGTGYTEAFF,TGTGCCAGCAGATATACCGGGACAGGTTACACTGAAGCTTTCTTT
TRBV29-1,TRBD2,.,TRBJ2-3,CSVPWTSGGDTQYF,TGCAGCGTTCCCTGGACTAGCGGGGGTGATACGCAGTATTTT
TRBV7-2,TRBD2,.,TRBJ2-5,CASSLVGSGGKETQYF,TGTGCCAGCAGCTTAGTCGGTAGCGGGGGGAAAGAGACCCAGTACTTC
TRBV30,.,.,TRBJ2-1,CAWGGTEQFF,TGTGCCTGGGGAGGGACTGAGCAGTTCTTC
TRBV13,TRBD1,.,TRBJ2-7,CASSYDRAPQQYF,TGTGCCAGCAGCTATGACAGGGCCCCCCAGCAGTACTTC
TRBV6-1,.,once,TRBJ1-1,CASREGNTEAFF,TGTGCCAGCAGGGAGGGGAACACTGAAGCTTTCTTT
TRBV4-1,TRBD2,.,TRBJ2-4,CASSPGLAGLLSNIQYF,TGCGCCAGCAGCCCCGGACTAGCGGGGTTATTGTCGAACATTCAGTACTTC
TRBV5-5,TRBD1,.,TRBJ1-1,CASRAGTGRVGMNTEAFF,TGTGCCAGCAGGGCCGGGACAGGGAGGGTCGGGATGAACACTGAAGCTTTCTTT
TRBV30,.,once,TRBJ1-2,CAWSVLSRTGLYGYTF,TGTGCCTGGAGTGTACTCTCCCGGACGGGACTCTATGGCTACACCTTC
TRBV19,.,.,TRBJ1-3,CASSKPERGTIYF,TGTGCCAGTAGTAAGCCCGAGCGGGGCACCATATATTTT
TRBV9,TRBD1,.,TRBJ2-7,CASSSETGVPYEQYF,TGTGCCAGCAGCTCCGAGACAGGGGTTCCCTACGAGCAGTACTTC
TRBV6-5,TRBD1,.,TRBJ1-2,CASIKGAGGYGYTF,TGTGCCAGCATAAAGGGGGCCGGGGGCTATGGCTACACCTTC
TRBV7-2,.,.,TRBJ1-6,CASTYWGGPNSPLHF,TGTGCCAGCACCTATTGGGGGGGTCCGAATTCACCCCTCCACTTT
TRBV27,.,.,TRBJ2-2,CASSQGGGRNTGELFF,TGTGCCAGCAGTCAGGGCGGGGGCCGGAACACCGGGGAGCTGTTTTTT
TRBV6-5,.,.,TRBJ2-2,CASSYSYTGELFF,TGTGCCAGCAGTTACAGCTACACCGGGGAGCTGTTTTTT
TRBV10-3,TRBD2,.,TRBJ2-2,CAISETSGGAHDTGELFF,TGTGCCATCAGCGAGACTAGCGGGGGGGCCCACGACACCGGGGAGCTGTTTTTT
TRBV19,.,.,TRBJ1-2,CASSMRTDNGYTF,TGTGCCAGTAGTATGCGGACAGACAATGGCTACACCTTC
TRBV4-2,TRBD1,once,TRBJ1-2,CASSQELSTGELDYGYTF,TGTGCCAGCAGCCAAGAGTTATCGACAGGGGAATTAGACTATGGCTACACCTTC
TRBV7-9,.,.,TRBJ1-4,CASSLKGGVEEKLFF,TGTGCCAGCAGCTTAAAGGGCGGGGTTGAAGAAAAACTGTTTTTT
TRBV10-3,TRBD1,once,TRBJ1-1,CAISGTGRVTEAFF,TGTGCCATCAGCGGGACAGGGCGGGTCACTGAAGCTTTCTTT
TRBV27,TRBD2,.,TRBJ2-7,CASRHFSGDNYEQYF,TGTGCCAGCAGACACTTTAGCGGGGACAACTACGAGCAGTACTTC
TRBV14,.,once,TRBJ1-2,CASSQEKRFGYTF,TGTGCCAGCAGCCAAGAAAAGAGGTTTGGCTACACCTTC
TRBV18,.,.,TRBJ1-1,CASTGENTEAFF,TGTGCCAGCACAGGTGAGAACACTGAAGCTTTCTTT
TRBV6-1,.,.,TRBJ1-2,CASSDAGERTF,TGTGCCAGCAGTGATGCAGGGGAACGCACCTTC
TRBV6-4,.,few,TRBJ2-3,CASSRDTATDTQYF,TGTGCCAGCAGTCGGGACACCGCCACAGATACGCAGTATTTT
TRBV30,.,.,TRBJ1-6,CAWKQQGFDYSPLHF,TGTGCCTGGAAACAACAGGGATTTGACTATTCACCCCTCCACTTT
TRBV4-3,TRBD1,.,TRBJ1-3,CASSQGTGATGNTIYF,TGCGCCAGCAGCCAAGGGACAGGGGCAACTGGAAACACCATATATTTT
TRBV19,.,.,TRBJ1-5,CASSMGLPMGYSNQPQHF,TGTGCCAGTAGTATGGGACTTCCTATGGGTTATAGCAATCAGCCCCAGCATTTT
TRBV4-2,TRBD1,.,TRBJ1-3,CASSRDRASGNTIYF,TGTGCCAGCAGCCGCGACAGGGCCTCTGGAAACACCATATATTTT
TRBV7-2,TRBD1,few,TRBJ2-7,CASSSRQGAYEQYF,TGTGCCAGCAGCTCCAGACAGGGGGCCTACGAGCAGTACTTC
TRBV5-1,TRBD2,.,TRBJ2-1,CASSLGLAGGNEQFF,TGCGCCAGCAGCTTGGGTCTAGCGGGGGGCAATGAGCAGTTCTTC
TRBV4-3,.,.,TRBJ2-5,CASSQVRAVHQETQYF,TGCGCCAGCAGCCAAGTGAGGGCCGTACACCAAGAGACCCAGTACTTC
TRBV7-8,TRBD2,.,TRBJ2-3,CASSSSGGAATDTQYF,TGTGCCAGCAGCTCTAGCGGGGGGGCTGCCACAGATACGCAGTATTTT
TRBV18,.,.,TRBJ1-2,CASSPLLRGPDPNYGYTF,TGTGCCAGCTCACCCCTACTGCGGGGGCCGGACCCGAACTATGGCTACACCTTC
TRBV15,.,few,TRBJ2-1,CATSRDSQGYNEQFF,TGTGCCACCAGCAGAGATAGCCAGGGATACAATGAGCAGTTCTTC
TRBV12-5,TRBD2,.,TRBJ2-1,CASAEGTSGYNEQFF,TGTGCTAGTGCCGAAGGGACTAGCGGCTACAATGAGCAGTTCTTC
TRBV28,TRBD2,.,TRBJ2-5,CASSRGGRNQETQYF,TGTGCCAGCAGTCGCGGGGGGCGGAACCAAGAGACCCAGTACTTC
TRBV4-3,.,.,TRBJ1-1,CASSTRGVNTEAFF,TGCGCCAGCAGCACTCGGGGGGTGAACACTGAAGCTTTCTTT
TRBV7-6,.,.,TRBJ2-7,CASSLSPGFEQYF,TGTGCCAGCAGCTTATCCCCAGGGTTCGAGCAGTACTTC
TRBV5-1,.,.,TRBJ1-1,CASSLGDMNTEAFF,TGCGCCAGCAGCTTGGGAGACATGAACACTGAAGCTTTCTTT
TRBV7-3,TRBD1,.,TRBJ2-5,CASSYGQGVEETQYF,TGTGCCAGCAGCTACGGACAGGGTGTAGAGGAGACCCAGTACTTC
TRBV6-5,.,.,TRBJ1-1,CASSYGIGLLNTEAFF,TGTGCCAGCAGTTACGGGATAGGACTTTTGAACACTGAAGCTTTCTTT
TRBV7-3,TRBD2,.,TRBJ2-1,CASRETGGRNEQFF,TGTGCCAGCAGGGAAACGGGGGGGCGAAATGAGCAGTTCTTC
TRBV7-3,TRBD2,.,TRBJ2-3,CASSPVGLAGDTQYF,TGTGCCAGCAGCCCAGTGGGACTAGCGGGAGATACGCAGTATTTT
TRBV4-1,.,.,TRBJ2-3,CASSHIRDSTDTQYF,TGCGCCAGCAGCCACATCCGGGACTCCACAGATACGCAGTATTTT
TRBV19,.,few,TRBJ2-3,CASNPQGTDTQYF,TGTGCCAGTAACCCGCAGGGCACAGATACGCAGTATTTT
TRBV5-1,.,few,TRBJ1-2,CASSVSGADGYTF,TGCGCCAGCAGCGTAAGCGGGGCCGATGGCTACACCTTC
TRBV7-2,.,.,TRBJ1-1,CATRDTPNTEAFF,TGTGCCACCCGGGACACCCCAAACACTGAAGCTTTCTTT
TRBV7-2,TRBD2,.,TRBJ2-3,CASSLGLAGRTDTQYF,TGTGCCAGCAGCTTAGGGCTAGCGGGTAGGACAGATACGCAGTATTTT
TRBV11-2,TRBD2,once,TRBJ2-5,CASSPGSSGGQETQYF,TGTGCCAGCAGCCCTGGGTCTAGCGGGGGGCAAGAGACCCAGTACTTC
TRBV19,TRBD1,.,TRBJ1-2,CASEDRTGAYGYTF,TGTGCCAGTGAGGATAGGACAGGCGCTTATGGCTACACCTTC
TRBV7-2,.,.,TRBJ1-5,CASSFGGDRQPQHF,TGTGCCAGCAGCTTCGGGGGGGATCGTCAGCCCCAGCATTTT
TRBV6-5,.,.,TRBJ1-1,CATWTDKNTEAFF,TGTGCCACCTGGACAGATAAGAACACTGAAGCTTTCTTT
TRBV6-5,.,.,TRBJ2-1,CASSYRGGDNEQFF,TGTGCCAGCAGTTACAGGGGGGGGGACAATGAGCAGTTCTTC